Below, 25 T cell receptor beta chains from the same sample are listed, as sequenced in a study of cytomegalovirus exposure and HLA in healthy donors. PCR used 60 Vbeta primers and 13 Jbeta primers. Sequenced by immunoSEQ multiplex PCR; TCRdb stores in-frame clones only, minus some. Of roughly 190,000 clones in the sample, about 77% were seen once. Material: PBMCs. Receptor source: a female donor in good health and CMV-seronegative.

This chain connects TRBV13 to TRBJ1-1; 8 bases agree with TRBD1. The germline gives CDR1 PRHDT, CDR2 FYEKMQ (reference sequence). This CDR3 has 15 amino acids. V was clipped by 0 bases and J by 5 bases; unmatched bases: 5. CDR3 loop: CASSLGARGRTEAFF. For the CDR3, the DNA is TGTGCCAGCAGCTTAGGCGCCAGGGGGCGGACTGAAGCTTTCTTT. Together with reference TRBV13 and TRBJ1-1, the CDR3 gives the full variable domain: AAGVIQSPRHLIKEKRETATLKCYPIPRHDTVYWYQQGPGQDPQFLISFYEKMQSDKGSIPDRFSAQQFSDYHSELNMSSLELGDSALYFCASSLGARGRTEAFFGQGTRLTVV.

For this clone: The junction shows a germline mismatch at one end, possibly a read error. The V and J genes are TRBV7-9 and TRBJ1-2, with 7 bases fitting TRBD1. Germline V gene data show CDR1 as SEHNR and CDR2 as FQNEAQ (reference sequence). CDR3 length: 14 residues. Here the CDR3 reads CSSSLQGLASGYTF. CDR3 in DNA: TGTTCCAGCAGCCTACAGGGGTTGGCGAGCGGCTACACCTTC.

J is TRBJ2-1 and V is TRBV19; tentative D call: TRBD2 (5 bases). Germline CDR1 is LNHDA and CDR2 is SQIVND (reference sequence). This CDR3 is built from 14 residues. V was clipped by 0 bases and J by 4 bases, with 7 bases between them. Here the CDR3 DNA reads TGTGCCAGTAGTATAGACACTAGATACAATGAGCAGTTCTTC. Translated: CASSIDTRYNEQFF.

The sample holds a few counts of this clone. J is TRBJ2-1 and V is TRBV27; tentatively, D is TRBD2 (5 bases). The V gene's germline CDR1 is MNHEY and CDR2 SMNVEV (reference sequence). There are 15 residues in the CDR3. With 4 bases removed from V and 4 bases from J, the gap between germline ends came to 14 bases. In nucleotides, the CDR3 is TGTGCCAGCAGTTCAGCTGGTCCGGGGTACAATGAGCAGTTCTTC. This translates into CASSSAGPGYNEQFF.

The V gene is TRBV7-3, the J gene TRBJ2-5, with 9 bases fitting TRBD1. Germline V gene lookup returns CDR1 SGHTA and CDR2 FQGTGA. V shed 4 bases and J 3 bases; nucleotides not matched to a gene: 6. The CDR3 sequence is 15 residues long. The CDR3 sequence is CASSSGQGREETQYF. In DNA, the CDR3 is TGTGCCAGCAGCTCGGGACAGGGACGGGAAGAGACCCAGTACTTC.

This clone occurred a few times. The rearrangement uses TRBV5-6 and TRBJ1-6, with a possible D match to TRBD1 (5 bases). Deletions cut 6 bases from V and 8 bases from J, with 12 bases between. Germline V gene lookup returns CDR1 SGHDT and CDR2 YYEEEE. CDR3 length: 13 amino acids. The CDR3 sequence: CASTSTEDSPLHF. CDR3 sequence (DNA): TGTGCCAGCACCTCGACAGAGGATTCACCCCTCCACTTT.

The rearrangement links TRBV2 to TRBJ1-1; TRBD1 might be the D (6 bases). The CDR3 has 14 amino acids. V lost 6 bases and J lost 3, with 14 bases in between. Germline values: CDR1 SNHLY, CDR2 FYNNEI. The CDR3 is CASRKGTIDTEAFF. The CDR3 nucleotides are TGTGCCAGCAGAAAAGGGACAATTGACACTGAAGCTTTCTTT.

The chain uses TRBV5-1 and TRBJ2-5; TRBD1 agrees at 11 bases. Germline V CDR1 and CDR2: SGHRS, YFSETQ. Losses at the gene ends were 2 bases for V and 11 bases for J; bases not matched to a gene: 8. This CDR3 spans 14 amino acids. CDR3 loop: CASSFGTGGREQYF. The CDR3 region has the DNA TGCGCCAGCAGCTTTGGGACAGGGGGGAGGGAGCAGTACTTC.

CDR3 in amino acids: CASSPGSNTEAFF. As DNA, the CDR3 is TGTGCCAGCAGCCCAGGCTCGAACACTGAAGCTTTCTTT. The chain employs TRBV28 and TRBJ1-1; D remains ambiguous. Germline CDR1 reads MDHEN; CDR2 reads SYDVKM. V lost 6 bases to trimming and J lost 1 base, with 9 bases between them. The CDR3 runs 13 residues.

This clone occurred a few times. The chain links TRBV29-1 to TRBJ1-2; 10 bases line up with TRBD1. The CDR3 loop spans 14 amino acids. The trim removed 2 bases at V and 8 bases at J, leaving 8 bases unmatched. Germline CDR1 SQVTM, CDR2 ANQGSEA. The CDR3 DNA is TGCAGCGTTGAAAAATCCGGGACAGGGGTAGGCTACACCTTC. Its protein is CSVEKSGTGVGYTF.

The chain links TRBV18 to TRBJ2-7; D not resolved. The CDR3 extends over 14 amino acids. Germline-derived CDR1 and CDR2 are KGHSH and LQKENI. V gave up 3 bases and J gave up 2 bases, with 11 bases separating them. DNA of the CDR3: TGTGCCAGCTCACCGTCGACAACAACCTACGAGCAGTACTTC. Amino acids: CASSPSTTTYEQYF.

This clone was seen a handful of times. The genes are TRBV5-1 and TRBJ2-7; D is possibly TRBD2 (5 bases). Germline values: CDR1 SGHRS, CDR2 YFSETQ. The CDR3 length is 14 residues. V was pared by 0 bases and J by 2 bases, with 9 bases between. The CDR3 DNA reads TGCGCCAGCAGCTTGGACGGAGGAACCTACGAGCAGTACTTC. It yields the protein CASSLDGGTYEQYF.

J is TRBJ2-3 and V is TRBV12-5; 14 bases are a match to TRBD2. Trimming cost V 6 bases and J 6 bases; bases outside gene matches: 17. Germline V gives CDR1 LGHNT, CDR2 FRNRAP. CDR3 length: 19 amino acids. The CDR3 nucleotides read TGTGCTAGTGGAACATCTACACCGGGACTAGCGGGGGCGGGTGATACGCAGTATTTT. The encoded protein is CASGTSTPGLAGAGDTQYF.

The rearrangement uses TRBV5-4 and TRBJ2-1, with D possibly being TRBD1 (6 bases). V was clipped by 4 bases and J by 7 bases, with 21 bases between them. Germline V gene sequence: CDR1 SGHNT, CDR2 YYREEE (reference sequence). This CDR3 spans 16 amino acids. CDR3 amino acids: CASSHLGAERRNEQFF. CDR3 DNA: TGTGCCAGCAGCCACCTGGGGGCAGAAAGGCGGAATGAGCAGTTCTTC.

The J gene is TRBJ1-2, the V gene TRBV6-5, with D possibly TRBD1 on 5 matching bases. The CDR3 totals 16 residues. The V gene's germline CDR1 is MNHEY and CDR2 SVGAGI. With 4 bases removed from V and 7 bases from J, the gap between germline ends came to 22 bases. The DNA of the CDR3 is TGTGCCAGCAGTTCCTTAACATCAGGGAAGGACGGTGGCTACACCTTC. This sequence encodes CASSSLTSGKDGGYTF.

This clone was observed a few times. This chain joins TRBV6-5 and TRBJ2-3, with TRBD2 identical over 16 bases. Germline CDR1 and CDR2: MNHEY and SVGAGI. CDR3 length: 15 residues. The V and J ends lost 8 bases and 3 bases, in that order; junction bases with no gene match: 2. Here the CDR3 reads CASAGLAGGTDTQYF. CDR3 in DNA: TGTGCCAGCGCGGGACTAGCGGGAGGGACAGATACGCAGTATTTT.

The genes are TRBV6-5 and TRBJ1-1; TRBD1 matches at 7 bases. Germline V gene lookup returns CDR1 MNHEY and CDR2 SVGAGI. V lost 0 bases, J lost 9 bases, and 7 bases stayed unmatched. CDR3 length: 14 residues. CDR3 in DNA: TGTGCCAGCAGTTACTCGAGGGGGCAGGGACAAGCTTTCTTT. This encodes CASSYSRGQGQAFF.

The chain uses TRBV29-1 and TRBJ2-7, with 7 positions matching TRBD1. Germline CDR1 SQVTM, CDR2 ANQGSEA. The CDR3 runs 15 residues. Unmatched junction bases numbered 13, after V lost 4 bases and J lost 4 bases. The CDR3, as DNA: TGCAGCGTTGGTTTTTGGGACAGCGCCCATTACGAGCAGTACTTC. It translates to CSVGFWDSAHYEQYF.

The chain employs TRBV27 and TRBJ2-3; 7 bases fit TRBD1. Germline loops: CDR1 MNHEY, CDR2 SMNVEV (reference sequence). V lost 8 bases and J lost 2; bases outside the gene matches: 7. The CDR3 runs 14 residues. CDR3 sequence: CASSSDRYTDTQYF. In DNA, the CDR3 is TGTGCCAGCTCCTCGGACAGGTACACAGATACGCAGTATTTT.

Concerning this clone itself: Other DNA sequences in the same sample also yield this CDR3. V usage is TRBV7-9 and J usage is TRBJ1-4, with 8 bases matching TRBD1. The CDR3 runs to 16 residues. In germline, CDR1 is SEHNR, CDR2 FQNEAQ (reference sequence). V was pared by 1 base and J by 5 bases, with 6 bases of the junction left unmatched. The CDR3 nucleotides are TGTGCCAGCAGCTTAGGAGACAGGGGTTTGAATGAAAAACTGTTTTTT. Translation: CASSLGDRGLNEKLFF.

This chain uses TRBV7-9 with TRBJ2-7; D gene ambiguous. Trimming left V 3 bases short and J 6 bases short, with 6 bases between. This CDR3 is 11 amino acids long. Germline V gene sequence: CDR1 SEHNR, CDR2 FQNEAQ (reference sequence). CDR3 loop: CASSLSSEQYF. CDR3 nucleotides: TGTGCCAGCAGCTTGTCTAGCGAGCAGTACTTC.

This clone was counted a few times. CDR3 in DNA: TGTGCCAGCAGTGAAGTGAGGGTTGGCTACACCTTC. Translated: CASSEVRVGYTF. The chain employs TRBV25-1 and TRBJ1-2; D unclear. With 2 bases removed from V and 7 bases from J, the gap between germline ends came to 8 bases. Germline CDR1 MGHDK, CDR2 SYGVNS. This CDR3 comprises 12 residues.

This clone came up once. CDR3 in amino acids: CAWSVGLGRDPPYNEQFF. The DNA of the CDR3 is TGTGCCTGGAGTGTAGGCCTGGGGCGGGATCCTCCCTACAATGAGCAGTTCTTC. The chain employs TRBV30 and TRBJ2-1; D might be TRBD2 (6 bases). V was shortened by 0 bases and J by 2 bases, with 20 bases between the two germline ends. The CDR3 runs to 18 residues. CDR1 GTSNPN and CDR2 SVGIG come from the germline V gene (reference sequence).

CDR3 sequence (DNA): TGTGCCAGCAGCTTGGGCCGCTTGGGACAGGGGTACCAAGAGACCCAGTACTTC. As protein: CASSLGRLGQGYQETQYF. V and J are TRBV5-5 and TRBJ2-5; 10 bases fit TRBD1. Germline CDR1 is SGHKS and CDR2 is YYEKEE (reference sequence). V lost 0 bases and J lost 0; bases outside the gene matches: 8. The CDR3 covers 18 residues.

J is TRBJ1-5 and V is TRBV28; 8 bases fit TRBD1. CDR1 is MDHEN, CDR2 SYDVKM, per germline. The CDR3 is made up of 14 amino acids. After removal of 5 bases from V and 4 bases from J, the junction contained 4 bases not matched to a gene. The CDR3 reads CASSPHRGNQPQHF. The CDR3 DNA follows: TGTGCCAGCAGTCCCCACAGGGGGAATCAGCCCCAGCATTTT.